Listed below are T cell receptor beta chains from one sample, sequenced in a study of shared clonotypes between healthy human individuals. Libraries were prepared by immunoSEQ multiplex PCR; TCRdb keeps only in-frame clonotypes and omits some of them. The table records roughly 590,000 clones, less than 97% of them present only once. Source material: naive CD8+ T cells sorted from blood. These receptors came from a woman younger than 45 in good health. CDR3s include the opening cysteine and the closing phenylalanine or tryptophan. The D gene is left open where the match is weak. Only part of the rows carry a size: once, few, many, or a class if the clone is expanded.

v_gene	abundance	d_gene	j_gene	CDR3nt	CDR3aa
TRBV9	-	TRBD1	TRBJ2-1	TGTGCCAGCAGCGCTACAGGGGATATCTACAATGAGCAGTTCTTC	CASSATGDIYNEQFF
TRBV5-1	-	-	TRBJ2-1	TGCGCCAGCAGCTTTTGGGAGCGGGTCGGGTACAATGAGCAGTTCTTC	CASSFWERVGYNEQFF
TRBV6-1	-	-	TRBJ2-7	TGTGCCAGCAGTGAAGGTCGCGACGACGAGCAGTACTTC	CASSEGRDDEQYF
TRBV5-4	-	-	TRBJ2-1	TGTGCCAGCAAGGACGTGGTTGGGGGTGAGCAGTTCTTC	CASKDVVGGEQFF
TRBV6-5	once	TRBD1	TRBJ2-7	TGTGCCAGCAGTCTTACCAGGGGGATCTATGACGAGCAGTACTTC	CASSLTRGIYDEQYF
TRBV27	-	TRBD2	TRBJ2-1	TGTGCCAGCAAAACCGGGACTAGCGTACACAATGAGCAGTTCTTC	CASKTGTSVHNEQFF
TRBV19	-	TRBD2	TRBJ2-1	TGTGCCAGCAGCAATCAGGGGCTAGCGGGCATCAATGAGCAGTTCTTC	CASSNQGLAGINEQFF
TRBV27	-	-	TRBJ2-7	TGTGCCAGCAGTTTATCGGAGGGGATAAAAATCTACGAGCAGTACTTC	CASSLSEGIKIYEQYF
TRBV27	-	TRBD2	TRBJ2-7	TGTGCCAGCAGTTTACTAGCGGGGGGCTCCTACGAGCAGTACTTC	CASSLLAGGSYEQYF
TRBV27	-	-	TRBJ2-7	TGTGCCAGCAGTTACGGGACAACCTACGAGCAGTACTTC	CASSYGTTYEQYF
TRBV27	once	TRBD2	TRBJ2-1	TGTGCCAGCAGTTTAGGACTAGCGGGAGTGTCTGAGCAGTTCTTC	CASSLGLAGVSEQFF
TRBV19	-	-	TRBJ2-3	TGTGCCAGTAGTATGGTCGGGAATTCAGATACGCAGTATTTT	CASSMVGNSDTQYF
TRBV5-6	once	TRBD1	TRBJ1-1	TGTGCCAGCAGCTACGACAGGGGGCACACTGAAGCTTTCTTT	CASSYDRGHTEAFF